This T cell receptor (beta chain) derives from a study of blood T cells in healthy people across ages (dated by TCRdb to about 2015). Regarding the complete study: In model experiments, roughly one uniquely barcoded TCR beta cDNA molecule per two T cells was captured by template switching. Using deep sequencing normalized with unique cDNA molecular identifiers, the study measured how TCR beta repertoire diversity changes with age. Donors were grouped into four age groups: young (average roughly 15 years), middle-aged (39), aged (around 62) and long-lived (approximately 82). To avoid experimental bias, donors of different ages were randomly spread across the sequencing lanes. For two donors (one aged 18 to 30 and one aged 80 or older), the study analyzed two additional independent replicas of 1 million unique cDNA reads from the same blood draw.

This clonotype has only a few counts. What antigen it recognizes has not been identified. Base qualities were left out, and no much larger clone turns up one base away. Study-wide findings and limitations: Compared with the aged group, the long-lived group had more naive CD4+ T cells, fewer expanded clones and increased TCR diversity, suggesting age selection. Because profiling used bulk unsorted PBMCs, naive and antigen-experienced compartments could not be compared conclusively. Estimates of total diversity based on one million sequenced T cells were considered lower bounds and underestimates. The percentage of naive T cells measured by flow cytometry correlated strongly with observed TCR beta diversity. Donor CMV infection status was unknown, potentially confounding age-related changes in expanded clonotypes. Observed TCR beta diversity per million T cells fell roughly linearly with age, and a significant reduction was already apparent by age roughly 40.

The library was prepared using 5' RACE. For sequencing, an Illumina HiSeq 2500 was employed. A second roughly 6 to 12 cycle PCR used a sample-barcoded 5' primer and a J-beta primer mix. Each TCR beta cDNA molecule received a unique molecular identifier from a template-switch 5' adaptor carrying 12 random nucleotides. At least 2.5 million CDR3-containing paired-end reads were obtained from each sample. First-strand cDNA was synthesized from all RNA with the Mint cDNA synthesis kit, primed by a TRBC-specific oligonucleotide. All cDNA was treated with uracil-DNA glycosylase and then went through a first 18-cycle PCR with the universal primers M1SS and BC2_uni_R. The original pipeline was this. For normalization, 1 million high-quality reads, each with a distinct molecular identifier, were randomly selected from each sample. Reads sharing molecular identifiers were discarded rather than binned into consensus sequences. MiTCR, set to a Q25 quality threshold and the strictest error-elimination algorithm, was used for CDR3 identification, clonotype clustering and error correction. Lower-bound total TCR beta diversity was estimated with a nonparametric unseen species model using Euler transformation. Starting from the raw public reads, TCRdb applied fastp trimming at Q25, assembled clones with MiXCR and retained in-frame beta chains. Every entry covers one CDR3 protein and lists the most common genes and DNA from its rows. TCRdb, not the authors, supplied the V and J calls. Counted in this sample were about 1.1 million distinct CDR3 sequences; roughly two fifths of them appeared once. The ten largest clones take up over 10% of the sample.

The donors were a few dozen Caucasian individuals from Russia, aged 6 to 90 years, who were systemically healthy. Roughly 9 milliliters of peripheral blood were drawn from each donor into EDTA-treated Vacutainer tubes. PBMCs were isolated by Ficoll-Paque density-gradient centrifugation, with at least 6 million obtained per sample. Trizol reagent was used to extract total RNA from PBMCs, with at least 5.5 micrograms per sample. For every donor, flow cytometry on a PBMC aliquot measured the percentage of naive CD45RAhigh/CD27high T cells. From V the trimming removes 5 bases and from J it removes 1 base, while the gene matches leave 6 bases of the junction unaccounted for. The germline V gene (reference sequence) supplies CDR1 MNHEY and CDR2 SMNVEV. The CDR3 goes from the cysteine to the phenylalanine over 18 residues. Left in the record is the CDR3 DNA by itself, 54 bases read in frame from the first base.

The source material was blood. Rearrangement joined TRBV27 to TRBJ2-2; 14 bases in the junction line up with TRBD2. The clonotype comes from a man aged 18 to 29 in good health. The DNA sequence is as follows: TGTGCCAGCAGTCCAGGACTAGCGGGGGGCAAGAACACCGGGGAGCTGTTTTTT. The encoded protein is CASSPGLAGGKNTGELFF.